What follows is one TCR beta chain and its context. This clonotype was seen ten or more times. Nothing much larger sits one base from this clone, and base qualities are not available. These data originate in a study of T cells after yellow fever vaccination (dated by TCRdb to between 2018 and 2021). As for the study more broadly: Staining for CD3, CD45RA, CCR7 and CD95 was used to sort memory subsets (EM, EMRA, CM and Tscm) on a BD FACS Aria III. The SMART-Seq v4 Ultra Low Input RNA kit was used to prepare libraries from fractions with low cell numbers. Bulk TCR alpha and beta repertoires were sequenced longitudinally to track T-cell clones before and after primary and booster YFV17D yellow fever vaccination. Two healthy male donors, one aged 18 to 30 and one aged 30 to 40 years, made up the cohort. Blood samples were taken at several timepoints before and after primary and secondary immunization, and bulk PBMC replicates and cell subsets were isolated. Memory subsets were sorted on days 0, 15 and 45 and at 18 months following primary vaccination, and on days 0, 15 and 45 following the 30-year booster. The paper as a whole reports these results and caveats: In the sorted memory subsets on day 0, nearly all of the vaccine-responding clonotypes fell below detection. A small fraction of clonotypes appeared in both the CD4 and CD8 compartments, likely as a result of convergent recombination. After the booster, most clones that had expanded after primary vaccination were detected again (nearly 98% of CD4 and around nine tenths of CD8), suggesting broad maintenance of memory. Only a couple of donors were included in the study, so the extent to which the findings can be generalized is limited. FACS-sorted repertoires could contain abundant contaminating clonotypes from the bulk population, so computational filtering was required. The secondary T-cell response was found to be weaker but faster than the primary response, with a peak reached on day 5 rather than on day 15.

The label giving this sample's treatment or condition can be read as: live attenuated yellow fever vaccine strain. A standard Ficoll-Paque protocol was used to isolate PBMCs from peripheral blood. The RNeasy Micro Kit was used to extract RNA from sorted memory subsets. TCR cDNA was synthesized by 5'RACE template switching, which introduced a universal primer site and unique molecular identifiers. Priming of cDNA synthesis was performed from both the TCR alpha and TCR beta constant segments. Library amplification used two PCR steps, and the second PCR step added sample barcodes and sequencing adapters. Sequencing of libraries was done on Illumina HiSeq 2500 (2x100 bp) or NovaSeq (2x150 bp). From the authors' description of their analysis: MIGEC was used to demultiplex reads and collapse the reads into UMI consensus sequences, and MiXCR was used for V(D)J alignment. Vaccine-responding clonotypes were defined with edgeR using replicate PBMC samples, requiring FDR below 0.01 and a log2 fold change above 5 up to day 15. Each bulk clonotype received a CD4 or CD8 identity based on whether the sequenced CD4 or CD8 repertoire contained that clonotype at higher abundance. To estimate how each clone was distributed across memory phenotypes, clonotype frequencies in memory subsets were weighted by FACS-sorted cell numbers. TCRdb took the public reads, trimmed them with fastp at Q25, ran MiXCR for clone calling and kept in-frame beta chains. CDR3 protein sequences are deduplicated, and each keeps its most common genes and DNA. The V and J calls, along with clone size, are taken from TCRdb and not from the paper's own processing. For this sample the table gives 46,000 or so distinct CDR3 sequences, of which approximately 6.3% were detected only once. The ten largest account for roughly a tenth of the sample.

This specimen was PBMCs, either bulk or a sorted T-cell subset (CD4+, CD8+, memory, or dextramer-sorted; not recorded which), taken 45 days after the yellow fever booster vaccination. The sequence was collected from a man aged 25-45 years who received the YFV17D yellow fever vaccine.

The CDR3 has the sequence CSIPLAVLPTDTQYF. In nucleotides, the sequence is TGCAGTATCCCCCTAGCGGTACTTCCTACGGATACGCAGTATTTT. The chain employs TRBV20-1 and TRBJ2-3; 7 middle bases align to TRBD2. V is trimmed back by 8 bases and J by 6 bases, and the junction contains 17 bases that no gene match accounts for. The CDR3 starts with the cysteine, ends with the phenylalanine, and has 15 residues. Only the CDR3 DNA stays, 45 bases, in frame from base 1. The germline V gene (reference sequence) yields DFQATT for CDR1 and SNEGSKA for CDR2.